Included here is one T cell receptor beta chain sequence, with context. Data came from immunoSEQ multiplex PCR; TCRdb stores just in-frame clones and leaves some out. The table shows about 92,000 clones, with approximately 90% occurring only once. The sample comes from a study of glioma-infiltrating T cells after dendritic cell vaccination. Overall study: Dendritic cells derived from monocytes and pulsed with autologous tumor lysate formed the vaccine.

Germline CDR1 is SGHNT and CDR2 is YYREEE (reference sequence). The CDR3 totals 15 residues. This TCR derives from a human donor with glioblastoma. The specimen was blood, collected before dendritic cell vaccination. V usage is TRBV5-4 and J usage is TRBJ2-5; 13 bases align to TRBD2. The last part of the DNA fits TRBJ2-7 better; the J call may be wrong. CDR3 sequence: CASSFSTSGGYEQYF. As DNA, the CDR3 is TGTGCCAGCAGCTTCTCGACTAGCGGGGGGTACGAGCAGTACTTC.